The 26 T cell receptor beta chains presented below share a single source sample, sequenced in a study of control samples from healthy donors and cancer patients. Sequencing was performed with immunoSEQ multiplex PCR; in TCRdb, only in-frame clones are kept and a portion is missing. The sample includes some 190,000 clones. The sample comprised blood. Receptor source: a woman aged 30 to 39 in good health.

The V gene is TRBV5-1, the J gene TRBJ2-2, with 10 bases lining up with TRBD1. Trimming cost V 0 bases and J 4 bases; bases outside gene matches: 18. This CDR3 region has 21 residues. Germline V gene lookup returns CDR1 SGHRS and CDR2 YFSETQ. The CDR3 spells CASSLASGRQGAWLSTGELFF. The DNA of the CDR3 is TGCGCCAGCAGCTTGGCCTCGGGACGACAGGGGGCTTGGCTCAGCACCGGGGAGCTGTTTTTT.

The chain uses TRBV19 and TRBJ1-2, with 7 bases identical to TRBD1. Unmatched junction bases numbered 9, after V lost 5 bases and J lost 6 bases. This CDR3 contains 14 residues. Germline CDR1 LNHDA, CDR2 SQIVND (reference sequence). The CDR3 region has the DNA TGTGCCAGTAGTCTACAGGGGTCCGTCGATGGCTACACCTTC. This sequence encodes CASSLQGSVDGYTF.

The CDR3 here is CASSQSGTIEAFF. Here the CDR3 DNA reads TGTGCCAGCAGTCAAAGCGGAACCATTGAAGCTTTCTTT. The chain carries TRBV28 and TRBJ1-1; D is unresolved. The germline CDR1 and CDR2 sequences are MDHEN and SYDVKM. The CDR3 runs 13 residues. Trimming left V 5 bases short and J 7 bases short, with 14 bases between.

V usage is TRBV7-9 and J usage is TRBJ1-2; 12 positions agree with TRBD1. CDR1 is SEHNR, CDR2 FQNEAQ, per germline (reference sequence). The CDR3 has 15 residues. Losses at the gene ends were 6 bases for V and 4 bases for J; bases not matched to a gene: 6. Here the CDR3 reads CASRGTGGKGYGYTF. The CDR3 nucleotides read TGTGCCAGCAGGGGGACAGGGGGCAAAGGCTATGGCTACACCTTC. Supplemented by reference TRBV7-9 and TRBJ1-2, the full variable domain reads DTGVSQNPRHKITKRGQNVTFRCDPISEHNRLYWYRQTLGQGPEFLTYFQNEAQLEKSRLLSDRFSAERPKGSFSTLEIQRTEQGDSAMYLCASRGTGGKGYGYTFGSGTRLTVV.

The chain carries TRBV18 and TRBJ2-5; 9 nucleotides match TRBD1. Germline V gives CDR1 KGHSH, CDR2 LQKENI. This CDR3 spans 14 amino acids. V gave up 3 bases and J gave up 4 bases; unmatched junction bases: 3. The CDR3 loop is CASSPGQGVETQYF. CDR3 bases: TGTGCCAGCTCACCGGGACAGGGAGTAGAGACCCAGTACTTC.

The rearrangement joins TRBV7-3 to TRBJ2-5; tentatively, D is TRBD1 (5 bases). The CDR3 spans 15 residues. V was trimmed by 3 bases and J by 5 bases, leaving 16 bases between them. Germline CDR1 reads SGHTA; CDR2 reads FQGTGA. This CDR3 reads CASSFQGNDRETQYF. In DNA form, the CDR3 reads TGTGCCAGCAGCTTCCAGGGAAATGATCGGGAGACCCAGTACTTC.

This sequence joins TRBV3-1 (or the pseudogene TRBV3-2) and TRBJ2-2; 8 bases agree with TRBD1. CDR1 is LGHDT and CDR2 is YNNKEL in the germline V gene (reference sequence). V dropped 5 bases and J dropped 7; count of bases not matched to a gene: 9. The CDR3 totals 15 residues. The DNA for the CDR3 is TGTGCCAGCAGCTCACAGGGGGGCCGGGGCGGGGAGCTGTTTTTT. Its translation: CASSSQGGRGGELFF.

CDR3 sequence reads: CASSRSYNEKLFF. The CDR3 nucleotides are TGCGCCAGCAGCCGTTCGTATAATGAAAAACTGTTTTTT. V gene TRBV4-3 combines with J gene TRBJ1-4, with D uncertain. V lost 4 bases, J lost 4 bases, and 7 bases lay in between. This CDR3 comprises 13 residues. From germline, CDR1 is LGHNA and CDR2 YSLEER.

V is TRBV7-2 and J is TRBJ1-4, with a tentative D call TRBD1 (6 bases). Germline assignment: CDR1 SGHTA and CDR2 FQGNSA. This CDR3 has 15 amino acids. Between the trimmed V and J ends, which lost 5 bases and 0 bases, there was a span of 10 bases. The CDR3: CASSQTGPTNEKLFF. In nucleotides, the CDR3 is TGTGCCAGCAGCCAAACAGGGCCAACTAATGAAAAACTGTTTTTT.

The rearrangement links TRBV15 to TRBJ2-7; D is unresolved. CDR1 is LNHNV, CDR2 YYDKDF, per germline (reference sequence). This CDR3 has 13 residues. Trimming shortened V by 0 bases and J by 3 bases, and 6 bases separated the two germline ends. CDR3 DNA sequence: TGTGCCACCAGCAGAGATGGATACTACGAGCAGTACTTC. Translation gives CATSRDGYYEQYF.

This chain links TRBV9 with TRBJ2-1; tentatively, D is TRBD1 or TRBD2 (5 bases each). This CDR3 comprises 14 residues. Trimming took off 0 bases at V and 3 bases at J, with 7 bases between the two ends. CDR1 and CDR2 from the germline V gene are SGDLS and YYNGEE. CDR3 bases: TGTGCCAGCAGCGTAGGTGGGGGCTACAATGAGCAGTTCTTC. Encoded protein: CASSVGGGYNEQFF.

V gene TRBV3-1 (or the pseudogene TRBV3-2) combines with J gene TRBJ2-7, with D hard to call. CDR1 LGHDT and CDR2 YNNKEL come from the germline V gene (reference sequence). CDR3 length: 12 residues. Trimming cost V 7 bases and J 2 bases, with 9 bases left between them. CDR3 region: CASISRTYEQYF. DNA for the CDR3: TGTGCCAGCATCTCCAGGACCTACGAGCAGTACTTC.

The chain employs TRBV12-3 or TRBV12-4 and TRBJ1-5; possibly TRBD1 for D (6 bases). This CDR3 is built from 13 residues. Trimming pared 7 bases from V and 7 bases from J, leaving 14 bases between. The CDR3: CASTYGGRQPQHF. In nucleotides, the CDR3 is TGTGCCAGCACCTACGGGGGGCGGCAGCCCCAGCATTTT.

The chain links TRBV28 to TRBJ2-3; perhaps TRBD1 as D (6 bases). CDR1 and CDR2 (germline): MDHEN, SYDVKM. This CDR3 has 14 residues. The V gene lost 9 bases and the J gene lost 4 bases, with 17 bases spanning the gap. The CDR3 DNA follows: TGTGCCAGGGATGACAAAGGGGGATCAGATACGCAGTATTTT. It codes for CARDDKGGSDTQYF.

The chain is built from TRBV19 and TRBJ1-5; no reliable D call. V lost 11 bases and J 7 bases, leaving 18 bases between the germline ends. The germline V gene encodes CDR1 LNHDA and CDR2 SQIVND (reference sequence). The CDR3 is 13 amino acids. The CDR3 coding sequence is TGTGCCGGCGCAAGGGATACGGCCCAGCCCCAGCATTTT. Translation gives CAGARDTAQPQHF.

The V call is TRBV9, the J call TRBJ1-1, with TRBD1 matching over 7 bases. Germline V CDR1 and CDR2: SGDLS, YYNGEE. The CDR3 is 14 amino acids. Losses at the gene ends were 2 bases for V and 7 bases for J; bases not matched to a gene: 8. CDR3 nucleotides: TGTGCCAGCAGCGTGGGACAGCGGGCGGTTGAAGCTTTCTTT. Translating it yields CASSVGQRAVEAFF.

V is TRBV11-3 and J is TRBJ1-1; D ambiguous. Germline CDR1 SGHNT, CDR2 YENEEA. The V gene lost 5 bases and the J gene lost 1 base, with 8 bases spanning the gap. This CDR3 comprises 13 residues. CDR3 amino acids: CASSPQENTEAFF. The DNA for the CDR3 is TGTGCCAGCAGCCCCCAGGAGAACACTGAAGCTTTCTTT.

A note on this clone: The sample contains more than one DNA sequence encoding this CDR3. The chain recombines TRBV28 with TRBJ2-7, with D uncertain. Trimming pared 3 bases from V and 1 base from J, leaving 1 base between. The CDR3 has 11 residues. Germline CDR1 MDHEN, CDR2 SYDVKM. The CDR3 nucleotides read TGTGCCAGCAGTTTTTCCTACGAGCAGTACTTC. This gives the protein CASSFSYEQYF.

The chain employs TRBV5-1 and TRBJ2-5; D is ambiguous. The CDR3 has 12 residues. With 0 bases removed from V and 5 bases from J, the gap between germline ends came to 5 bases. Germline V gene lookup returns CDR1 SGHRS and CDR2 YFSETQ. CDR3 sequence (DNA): TGCGCCAGCAGCTTGGGAGACGAGACCCAGTACTTC. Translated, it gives CASSLGDETQYF.

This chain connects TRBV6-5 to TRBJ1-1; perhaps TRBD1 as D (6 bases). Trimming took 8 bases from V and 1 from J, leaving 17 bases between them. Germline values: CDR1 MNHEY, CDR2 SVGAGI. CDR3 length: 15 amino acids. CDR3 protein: CASRLTGTPNTEAFF. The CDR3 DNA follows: TGTGCCAGCCGACTAACCGGGACACCGAACACTGAAGCTTTCTTT.

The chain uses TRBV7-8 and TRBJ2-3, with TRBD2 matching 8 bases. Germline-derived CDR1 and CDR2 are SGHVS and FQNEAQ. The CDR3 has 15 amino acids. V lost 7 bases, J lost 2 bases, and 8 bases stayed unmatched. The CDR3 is CASTLAGRDTDTQYF. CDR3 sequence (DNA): TGTGCCAGCACTTTAGCGGGGAGGGACACAGATACGCAGTATTTT.

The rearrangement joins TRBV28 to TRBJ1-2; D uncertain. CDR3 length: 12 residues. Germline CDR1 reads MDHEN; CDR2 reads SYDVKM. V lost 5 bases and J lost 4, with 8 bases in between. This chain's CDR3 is CASSTVTYGYTF. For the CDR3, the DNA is TGTGCCAGCAGTACAGTTACCTATGGCTACACCTTC.

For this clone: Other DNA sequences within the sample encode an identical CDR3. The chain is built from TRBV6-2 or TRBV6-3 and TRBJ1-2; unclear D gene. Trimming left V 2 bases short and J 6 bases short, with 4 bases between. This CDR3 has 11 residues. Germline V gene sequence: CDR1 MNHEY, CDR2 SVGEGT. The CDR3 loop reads CASSYPDGYTF. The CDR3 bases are TGTGCCAGCAGTTACCCGGATGGCTACACCTTC.

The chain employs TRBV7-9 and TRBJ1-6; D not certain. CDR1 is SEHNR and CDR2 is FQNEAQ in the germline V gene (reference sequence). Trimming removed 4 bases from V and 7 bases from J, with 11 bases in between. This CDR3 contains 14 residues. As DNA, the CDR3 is TGTGCCAGCAGCTCTACTCAAGGCAATTCACCCCTCCACTTT. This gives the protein CASSSTQGNSPLHF.

The CDR3 loop is CASSLVGTGNSPLHF. The CDR3 bases are TGTGCCAGCAGCTTAGTCGGGACAGGGAATTCACCCCTCCACTTT. The chain has TRBV7-2 and TRBJ1-6; 9 bases align to TRBD1. After removal of 1 base from V and 7 bases from J, the junction contained 2 bases not matched to a gene. Germline values: CDR1 SGHTA, CDR2 FQGNSA. This CDR3 is 15 amino acids long.

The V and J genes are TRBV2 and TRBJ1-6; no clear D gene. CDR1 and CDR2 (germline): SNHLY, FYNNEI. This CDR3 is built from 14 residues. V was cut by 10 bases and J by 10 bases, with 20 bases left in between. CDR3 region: CATSVGWVESPLHF. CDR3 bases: TGTGCCACCTCGGTAGGGTGGGTGGAATCACCCCTCCACTTT. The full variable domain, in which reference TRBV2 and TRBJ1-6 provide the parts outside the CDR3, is EPEVTQTPSHQVTQMGQEVILRCVPISNHLYFYWYRQILGQKVEFLVSFYNNEISEKSEIFDDQFSVERPDGSNFTLKIRSTKLEDSAMYFCATSVGWVESPLHFGNGTRLTVT.